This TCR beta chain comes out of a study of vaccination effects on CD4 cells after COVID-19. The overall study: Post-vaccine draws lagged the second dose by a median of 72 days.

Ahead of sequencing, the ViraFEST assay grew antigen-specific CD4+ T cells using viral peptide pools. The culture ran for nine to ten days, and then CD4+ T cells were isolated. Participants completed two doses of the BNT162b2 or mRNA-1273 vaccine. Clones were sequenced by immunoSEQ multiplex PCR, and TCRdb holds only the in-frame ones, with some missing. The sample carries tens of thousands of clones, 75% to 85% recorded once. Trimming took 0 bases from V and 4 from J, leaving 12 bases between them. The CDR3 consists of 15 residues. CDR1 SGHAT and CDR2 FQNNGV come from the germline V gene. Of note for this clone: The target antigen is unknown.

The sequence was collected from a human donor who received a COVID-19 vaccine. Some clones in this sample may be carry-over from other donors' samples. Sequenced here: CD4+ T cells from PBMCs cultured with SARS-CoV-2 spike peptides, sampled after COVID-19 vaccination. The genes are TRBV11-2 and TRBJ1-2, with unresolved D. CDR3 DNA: TGTGCCAGCAGCTTAGATCTTGGCGGATTCTATGGCTACACCTTC. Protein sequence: CASSLDLGGFYGYTF.